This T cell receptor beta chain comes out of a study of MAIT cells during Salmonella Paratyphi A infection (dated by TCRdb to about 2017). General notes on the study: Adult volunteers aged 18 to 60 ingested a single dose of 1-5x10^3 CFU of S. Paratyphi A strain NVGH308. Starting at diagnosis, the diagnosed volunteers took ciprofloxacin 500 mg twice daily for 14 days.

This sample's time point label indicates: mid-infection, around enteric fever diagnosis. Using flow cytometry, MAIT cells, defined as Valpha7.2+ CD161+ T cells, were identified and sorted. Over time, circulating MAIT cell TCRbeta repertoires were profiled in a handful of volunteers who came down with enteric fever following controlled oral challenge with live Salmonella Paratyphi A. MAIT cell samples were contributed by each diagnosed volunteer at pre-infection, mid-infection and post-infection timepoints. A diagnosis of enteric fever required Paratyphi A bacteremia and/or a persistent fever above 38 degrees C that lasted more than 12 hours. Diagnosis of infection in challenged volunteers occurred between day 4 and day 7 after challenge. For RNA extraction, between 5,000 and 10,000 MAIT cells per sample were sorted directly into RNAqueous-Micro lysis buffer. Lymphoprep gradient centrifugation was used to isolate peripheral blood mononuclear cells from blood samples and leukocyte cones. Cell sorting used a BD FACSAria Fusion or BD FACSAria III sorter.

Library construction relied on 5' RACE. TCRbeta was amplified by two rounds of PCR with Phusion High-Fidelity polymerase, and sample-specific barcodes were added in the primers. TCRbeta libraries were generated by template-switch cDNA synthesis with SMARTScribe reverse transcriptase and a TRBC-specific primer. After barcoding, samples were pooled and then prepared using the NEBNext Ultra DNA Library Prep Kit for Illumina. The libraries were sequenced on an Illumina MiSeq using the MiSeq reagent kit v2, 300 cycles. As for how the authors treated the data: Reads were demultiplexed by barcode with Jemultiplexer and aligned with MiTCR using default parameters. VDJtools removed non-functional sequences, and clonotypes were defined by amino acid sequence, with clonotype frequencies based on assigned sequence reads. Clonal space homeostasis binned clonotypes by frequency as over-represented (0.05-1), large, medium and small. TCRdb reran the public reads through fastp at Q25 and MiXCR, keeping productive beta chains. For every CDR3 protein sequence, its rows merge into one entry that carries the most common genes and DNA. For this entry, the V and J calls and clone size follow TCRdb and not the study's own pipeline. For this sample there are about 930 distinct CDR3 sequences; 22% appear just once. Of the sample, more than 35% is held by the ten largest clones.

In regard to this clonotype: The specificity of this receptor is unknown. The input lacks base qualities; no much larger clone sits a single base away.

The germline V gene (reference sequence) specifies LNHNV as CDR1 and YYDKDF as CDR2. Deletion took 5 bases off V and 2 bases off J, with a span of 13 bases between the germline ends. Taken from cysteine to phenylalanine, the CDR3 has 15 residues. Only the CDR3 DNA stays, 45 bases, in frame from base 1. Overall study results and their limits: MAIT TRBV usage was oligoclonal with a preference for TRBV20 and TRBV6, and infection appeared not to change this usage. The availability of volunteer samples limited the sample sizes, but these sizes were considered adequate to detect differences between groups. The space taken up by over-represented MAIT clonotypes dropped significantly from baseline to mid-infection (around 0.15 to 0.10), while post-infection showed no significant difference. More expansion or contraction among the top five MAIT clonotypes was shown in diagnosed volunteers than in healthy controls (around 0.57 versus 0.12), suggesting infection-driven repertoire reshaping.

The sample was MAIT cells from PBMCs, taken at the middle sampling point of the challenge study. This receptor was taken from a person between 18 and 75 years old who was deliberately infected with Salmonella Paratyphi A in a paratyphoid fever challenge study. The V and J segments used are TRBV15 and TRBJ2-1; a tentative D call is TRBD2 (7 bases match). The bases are TGTGCCACCAGCCCCCGGGGGGCCACCTACAATGAGCAGTTCTTC. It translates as CATSPRGATYNEQFF.